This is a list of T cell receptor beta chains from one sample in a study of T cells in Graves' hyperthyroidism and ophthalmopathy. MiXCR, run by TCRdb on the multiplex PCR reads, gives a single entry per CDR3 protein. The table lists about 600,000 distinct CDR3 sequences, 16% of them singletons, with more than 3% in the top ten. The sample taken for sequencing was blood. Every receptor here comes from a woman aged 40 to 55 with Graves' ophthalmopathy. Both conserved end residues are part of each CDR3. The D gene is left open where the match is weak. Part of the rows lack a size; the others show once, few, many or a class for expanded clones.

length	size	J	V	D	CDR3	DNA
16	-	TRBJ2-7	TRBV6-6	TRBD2	CASSYQREVNSYEQYF	TGTGCCAGCAGTTACCAGCGGGAGGTTAACTCCTACGAGCAGTACTTC
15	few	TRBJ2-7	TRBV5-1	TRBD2	CASSSNAGGGGEQYF	TGCGCCAGCAGCTCAAACGCGGGAGGGGGAGGCGAGCAGTACTTC
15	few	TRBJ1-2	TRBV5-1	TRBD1	CASSPGRGQYYGYTF	TGCGCCAGCAGCCCCGGACGGGGACAGTACTATGGCTACACCTTC
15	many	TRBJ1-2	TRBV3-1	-	CASSQDSPGHYRYTF	TGTGCCAGCAGCCAAGATTCTCCGGGACACTACCGCTACACCTTC
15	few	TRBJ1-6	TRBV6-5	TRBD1	CASSSLTGGNSPLHF	TGTGCCAGCAGTTCTCTGACAGGGGGGAATTCACCCCTCCACTTT
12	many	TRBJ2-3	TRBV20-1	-	CSASGDTDTQYF	TGCAGTGCTAGCGGAGACACAGATACGCAGTATTTT
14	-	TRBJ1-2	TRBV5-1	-	CASSPMGLSYGYTF	TGCGCCAGCAGCCCGATGGGACTCTCCTATGGCTACACCTTC
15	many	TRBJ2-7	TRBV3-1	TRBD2	CASSRPGGLAPEQYF	TGTGCCAGCAGCCGGCCGGGGGGACTAGCGCCCGAGCAGTACTTC
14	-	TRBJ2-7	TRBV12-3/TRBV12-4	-	CASSQDTFGSEQYF	TGTGCCAGCAGTCAGGACACCTTTGGGTCCGAGCAGTACTTC
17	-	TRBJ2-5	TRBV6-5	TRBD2	CASSYRIAGGTQETQYF	TGTGCCAGCAGTTACAGAATAGCGGGGGGGACCCAAGAGACCCAGTACTTC
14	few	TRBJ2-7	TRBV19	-	CASSIRSSRDEQYF	TGTGCCAGTAGTATCCGGTCCTCCAGGGACGAGCAGTACTTC
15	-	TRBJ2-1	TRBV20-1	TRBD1	CSAPQRGQGRNEQFF	TGCAGTGCCCCCCAACGCGGACAGGGTAGGAATGAGCAGTTCTTC
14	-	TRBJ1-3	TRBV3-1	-	CASSPSASGNTIYF	TGTGCCAGCAGCCCCAGTGCGTCTGGAAACACCATATATTTT
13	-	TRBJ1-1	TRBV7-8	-	CASSLVGHTEAFF	TGTGCCAGCAGCTTAGTCGGCCACACTGAAGCTTTCTTT
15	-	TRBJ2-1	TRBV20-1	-	CSARDPGGAPHEQFF	TGCAGTGCTAGAGATCCCGGGGGCGCCCCCCATGAGCAGTTCTTC
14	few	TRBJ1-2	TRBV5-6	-	CASSRDRSNYGYTF	TGTGCCAGCAGCCGTGACAGGAGTAACTATGGCTACACCTTC
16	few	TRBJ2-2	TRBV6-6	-	CASSYSPRVNTGELFF	TGTGCCAGCAGTTACTCCCCCAGGGTGAACACCGGGGAGCTGTTTTTT
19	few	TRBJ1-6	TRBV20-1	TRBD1	CSARDRMGQGTSYNSPLHF	TGCAGTGCTAGAGATCGGATGGGACAGGGTACCTCCTATAATTCACCCCTCCACTTT
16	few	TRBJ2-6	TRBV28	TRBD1	CASSLQGAAGANVLTF	TGTGCCAGCAGTCTCCAGGGGGCGGCGGGGGCCAACGTCCTGACTTTC
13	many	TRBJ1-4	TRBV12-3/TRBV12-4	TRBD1	CASTSGQNEKLFF	TGTGCCAGCACCTCGGGACAGAATGAAAAACTGTTTTTT
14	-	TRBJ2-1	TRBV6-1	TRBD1	CASSDRGRSNEQFF	TGTGCCAGCAGTGACAGGGGGCGCTCGAATGAGCAGTTCTTC
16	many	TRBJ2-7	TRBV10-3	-	CAISDPDRQSSYEQYF	TGTGCCATCAGTGACCCTGACAGGCAAAGCTCCTACGAGCAGTACTTC
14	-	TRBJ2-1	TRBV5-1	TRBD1	CASSWGQSYNEQFF	TGCGCCAGCAGCTGGGGACAGAGCTACAATGAGCAGTTCTTC
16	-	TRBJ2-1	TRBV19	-	CASSIDPSAYYNEQFF	TGTGCCAGTAGTATAGACCCTAGCGCCTACTACAATGAGCAGTTCTTC
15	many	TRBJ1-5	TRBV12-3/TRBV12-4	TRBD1	CASSLGQGTGQPQHF	TGTGCCAGCAGTCTAGGACAGGGGACGGGTCAGCCCCAGCATTTT
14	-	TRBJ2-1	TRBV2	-	CASSLGNSGDEQFF	TGTGCCAGCAGCTTGGGAAACAGCGGCGATGAGCAGTTCTTC
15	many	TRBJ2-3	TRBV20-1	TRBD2	CSAQPGLAPTDTQYF	TGCAGTGCACAACCGGGACTAGCCCCCACAGATACGCAGTATTTT
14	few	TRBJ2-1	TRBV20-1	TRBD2	CSANLAGDYNEQFF	TGCAGTGCGAATCTAGCGGGGGACTACAATGAGCAGTTCTTC
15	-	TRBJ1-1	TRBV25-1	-	CASSAPDSPNTEAFF	TGTGCCAGCAGTGCCCCGGACAGCCCGAACACTGAAGCTTTCTTT
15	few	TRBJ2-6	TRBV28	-	CASRPQGPGANVLTF	TGTGCCAGCAGACCACAGGGACCTGGGGCCAACGTCCTGACTTTC
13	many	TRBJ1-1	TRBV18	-	CASSGGMNTEAFF	TGTGCCAGCTCAGGGGGAATGAACACTGAAGCTTTCTTT
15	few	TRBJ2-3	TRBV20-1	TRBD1	CSATLRTGGTDTQYF	TGCAGTGCTACCCTTAGGACAGGGGGTACAGATACGCAGTATTTT